This TCR beta chain was documented in a study of T-cell memory formation after mild COVID-19. About the study: TCR clusters largely stayed donor specific.

This clonotype was seen a handful of times. The antigen is not known. Sample barcodes and UMIs were carried by the TCR alpha and TCR beta cDNA libraries that 5'RACE generated with constant-segment primers. MiXCR was run by TCRdb on the 5' RACE reads, yielding one entry per CDR3 protein. The sample has 580,000 or so distinct CDR3 sequences, around a sixth seen once. Study-wide results and caveats: Among clones contracting day 15 to 85, CD4/CD8 was balanced, whereas later expanders leaned CD4+. Contracting CD4+ clones were located mainly in CM and EM, and CD8+ clones in EMRA.

CDR1 is SGHTA, CDR2 FQGTGA, per germline. This CDR3 region has 15 residues. Trimming at V came to 3 bases and at J to 6 bases, leaving 8 bases not matched to a gene. The sequence came from an adult woman who had mild COVID-19 (a few samples of this study predate the infection). Cell type and time point are not known. V and J are TRBV7-3 and TRBJ2-5; 9 bases agree with TRBD2. Sample: PBMCs or a T cell subset sorted from them (not recorded which). The CDR3 here is CASSFGGGARQTQYF. Written as DNA, the CDR3 is TGTGCCAGCAGCTTCGGCGGGGGGGCTAGGCAGACCCAGTACTTC.